This T cell receptor beta chain comes out of a study of graft-versus-host responses after intestinal transplantation. Overall study context: Each recipient received a multivisceral, liver-intestinal, or isolated intestinal graft. Anti-thymocyte globulin was used for induction in all recipients, who then took tacrolimus and steroids for about 3 years. The study's findings and limits: With peak circulating GvH clone levels came an association with early post-transplant HvG declines. Recipient marrow harbored GvH clones, some of which surfaced first in ileum or blood.

This clone was detected only once. The antigen is undetermined. TCRdb's table, derived via immunoSEQ multiplex PCR, lists solely in-frame clones and lacks some. In the table there are some 90,000 clones, 90% of which are singletons. After removal of 6 bases from V and 2 bases from J, the junction contained 9 bases not matched to a gene. Germline-derived CDR1 and CDR2 are SGHVS and FNYEAQ. The CDR3 runs 17 residues. The material sequenced was unstimulated CD4+ T cells sorted from spleen or lymph node cells, taken before intestinal transplant. This chain connects TRBV7-6 to TRBJ2-3, with 12 bases aligning to TRBD2. The sequence was collected from a human donor who received an intestinal transplant. CDR3 region: CASSPTSSGGATDTQYF. CDR3 coding DNA: TGTGCCAGCAGTCCAACCTCTAGCGGGGGGGCCACAGATACGCAGTATTTT.